This T cell receptor (beta chain) stems from a study of T cells in Graves' hyperthyroidism and ophthalmopathy. General study findings and limits: Also found in blood were most expanded thyroid clonotypes above 0.001. The model made its ophthalmopathy prediction, and onset followed a median roughly six months later.

Amplified TCR beta CDR3 regions derived from RNA transcripts. The HTBI set primed first-round TCR CDR3 RT-PCR. TCRdb recomputed calls from the multiplex PCR reads with MiXCR, one row per CDR3 protein. The data show 600,000 to 650,000 distinct CDR3 sequences, with 15% to 20% seen just once and less than 4.5% held by the top ten. V lost 0 bases and J 3 bases, leaving 11 bases between the germline ends. CDR3 size: 15 residues. Germline-derived CDR1 and CDR2 are SGHDN and FVKESK. This clonotype was detected a few times. The antigen is undetermined. Graves' hyperthyroidism qualified as stable when ophthalmopathy did not progress within 18 months.

The receptor's source is a woman aged 30 to 39 with Graves' hyperthyroidism. The specimen sequenced was blood. The chain recombines TRBV14 with TRBJ1-2; D is unclear. CDR3 in DNA: TGTGCCAGCAGCCAAGAAGTCAGAGACCACTATGGCTACACCTTC. Its protein product is CASSQEVRDHYGYTF. The whole variable domain, remainder taken from reference TRBV14 and TRBJ1-2, is EAGVTQFPSHSVIEKGQTVTLRCDPISGHDNLYWYRRVMGKEIKFLLHFVKESKQDESGMPNNRFLAERTGGTYSTLKVQPAELEDSGVYFCASSQEVRDHYGYTFGSGTRLTVV.